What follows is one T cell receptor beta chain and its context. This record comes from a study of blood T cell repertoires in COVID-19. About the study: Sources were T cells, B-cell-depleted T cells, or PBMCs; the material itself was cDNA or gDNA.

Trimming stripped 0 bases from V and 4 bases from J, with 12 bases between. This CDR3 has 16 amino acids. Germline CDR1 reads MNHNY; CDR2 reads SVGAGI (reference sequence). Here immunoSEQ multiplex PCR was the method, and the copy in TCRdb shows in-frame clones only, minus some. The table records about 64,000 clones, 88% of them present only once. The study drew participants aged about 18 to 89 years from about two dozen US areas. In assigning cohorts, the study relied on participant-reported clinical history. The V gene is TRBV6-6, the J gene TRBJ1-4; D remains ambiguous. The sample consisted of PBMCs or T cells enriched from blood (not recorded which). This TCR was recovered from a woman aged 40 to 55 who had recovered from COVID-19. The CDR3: CASSYSMTTDNEKLFF. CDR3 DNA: TGTGCCAGCAGTTACTCGATGACAACCGATAATGAAAAACTGTTTTTT.